The following is a T cell receptor beta chain sequence with its context. The antigen remains unidentified. Trimming removed 0 bases from V and 0 bases from J, with 4 bases in between. The CDR3 is 14 residues long. Germline assignment: CDR1 SGHRS and CDR2 YFSETQ. These data originate in a study of T cells after yellow fever vaccination. In the study overall: In the case of low-cell-number fractions, SMART-Seq v4 Ultra Low Input was used for preparation.

5'RACE template switching produced TCR cDNA carrying a universal primer site and UMIs. TCRdb re-derived calls from the 5' RACE reads in MiXCR, one entry per CDR3 protein. The table has tens of thousands of distinct CDR3 sequences, about 7.7% seen once. Study-level results: Contamination by abundant bulk-population clonotypes could be present in FACS-sorted repertoires. Most clones from primary vaccination were detected again post-booster (roughly 96% CD4, 70% to 90% CD8).

The source is a man in his thirties or forties who received the YFV17D yellow fever vaccine. The V gene is TRBV5-1, the J gene TRBJ2-1; D gene unclear. Material: CD8+ T cells sorted from PBMCs, obtained on the day of the yellow fever booster vaccination. CDR3 sequence: CASSLDGSYNEQFF. The CDR3 DNA follows: TGCGCCAGCAGCTTGGATGGCTCCTACAATGAGCAGTTCTTC.